This TCR beta chain emerged from a study of cytomegalovirus exposure and HLA in healthy donors. Whole-study results and caveats: Some public TCRs appeared in many individuals, while most sequences were rare.

Note on this clone: The antigen remains undetermined.

Trimming removed 4 bases at V and 0 bases at J, with 17 bases between. The length of the CDR3 is 17 residues. CDR1 is ENHRY and CDR2 is SYGVKD in the germline V gene. Assay: immunoSEQ multiplex PCR; the TCRdb copy retains only in-frame clones and omits some. The table has roughly 200,000 clones, around 82% seen once; the top ten hold 2.5% to 3%. The specimen was PBMCs. This TCR derives from a woman between 18 and 29 years old in good health and CMV-seropositive. The V and J genes are TRBV10-3 and TRBJ2-3, with a tentative D call TRBD2 (7 bases). This CDR3 is CAISGWGAAGSTDTQYF. DNA for the CDR3: TGTGCCATCAGTGGCTGGGGGGCAGCGGGGAGCACAGATACGCAGTATTTT.